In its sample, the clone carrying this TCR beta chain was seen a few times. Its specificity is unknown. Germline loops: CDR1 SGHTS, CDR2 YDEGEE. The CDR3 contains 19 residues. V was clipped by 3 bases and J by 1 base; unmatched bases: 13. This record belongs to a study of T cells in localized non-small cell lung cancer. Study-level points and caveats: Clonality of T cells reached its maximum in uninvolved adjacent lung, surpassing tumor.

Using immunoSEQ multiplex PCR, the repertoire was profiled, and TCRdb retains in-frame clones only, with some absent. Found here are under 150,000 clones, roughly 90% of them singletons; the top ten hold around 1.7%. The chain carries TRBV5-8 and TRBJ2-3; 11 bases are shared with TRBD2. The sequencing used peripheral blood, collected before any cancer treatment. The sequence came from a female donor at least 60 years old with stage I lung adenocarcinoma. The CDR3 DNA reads TGTGCCAGCAGCTCGATCACTAGCGGGAGTCCCTTAGGCACAGATACGCAGTATTTT. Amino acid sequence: CASSSITSGSPLGTDTQYF.